This T cell receptor beta chain emerged from a study of shared clonotypes between healthy human individuals. The table came from immunoSEQ multiplex PCR; TCRdb's copy has only in-frame clones and leaves some out. The top ten clones hold more than 0.12% of a sample with a few million clones, around 94% of them seen once. This clone occurred a few times. This CDR3 contains 13 residues. Germline loops: CDR1 GTSNPN, CDR2 SVGIG (reference sequence). The germline V and J ends were trimmed by 0 bases and 3 bases, with 8 bases remaining between them. Sequencing was done on a sample of naive CD4+ T cells sorted from blood. Specified subset: CD45RA+ positively selected. V is TRBV30 and J is TRBJ1-1; D may be TRBD1 (5 bases). This TCR came from a man aged 18-30 years in good health. Here the CDR3 reads CAWSVGLDTEAFF. DNA for the CDR3: TGTGCCTGGAGTGTGGGACTTGACACTGAAGCTTTCTTT.